These 13 T cell receptor beta chains were all obtained from the same sample, sequenced in a study of T cell responses to AZD1222 COVID-19 vaccine. Method: immunoSEQ multiplex PCR; TCRdb's copy keeps in-frame clones and lacks some. The sample consists of 86,000 or so clones, 90% to 95% of them appearing once. Sample: peripheral blood, taken on day 0 of MenACWY control vaccination. Receptors were obtained from an adult in good health.

The rearrangement uses TRBV29-1 and TRBJ1-2; 9 bases match TRBD1. Germline-derived CDR1 and CDR2 are SQVTM and ANQGSEA. The CDR3 spans 13 residues. V shed 5 bases, J shed 8 bases, and the junction held 9 bases outside the gene matches. CDR3 protein: CSVSIGTGFGYTF. For the CDR3, the DNA is TGCAGCGTTTCTATCGGGACAGGGTTCGGCTACACCTTC.

V usage is TRBV29-1 and J usage is TRBJ1-1, with 10 bases that match TRBD1. V was clipped by 6 bases and J by 5 bases; unmatched bases: 6. The germline CDR1 and CDR2 sequences are SQVTM and ANQGSEA. The CDR3 runs 13 residues. In DNA form, the CDR3 reads TGCAGCGTGGGGACAGGGGTGGGGACTGAAGCTTTCTTT. This encodes CSVGTGVGTEAFF.

V gene TRBV5-5 combines with J gene TRBJ1-3; 8 bases fit TRBD1. Germline CDR1 and CDR2: SGHKS and YYEKEE (reference sequence). V was pared by 0 bases and J by 4 bases, with 3 bases of the junction left unmatched. The CDR3 has 15 residues. CDR3 coding DNA: TGTGCCAGCAGCTTGGGGCAGGGGGCAGGAAACACCATATATTTT. Protein product: CASSLGQGAGNTIYF. Full variable domain (rest looked up from reference TRBV5-5 and TRBJ1-3): DAGVTQSPTHLIKTRGQQVTLRCSPISGHKSVSWYQQVLGQGPQFIFQYYEKEERGRGNFPDRFSARQFPNYSSELNVNALLLGDSALYLCASSLGQGAGNTIYFGEGSWLTVV.

This clone was recorded only once. V gene TRBV11-2 combines with J gene TRBJ2-4, with D unclear. Trimming removed 8 bases from V and 9 bases from J, with 20 bases in between. This CDR3 has 14 amino acids. CDR1 is SGHAT, CDR2 FQNNGV, per germline. The CDR3 DNA sequence: TGTGCCAGCTCCTCTCCCAGAGATCTTATCATTCAGTACTTC. Its translation: CASSSPRDLIIQYF.

CDR3 DNA sequence: TGTGCCTGGAGTGTAGGAAGCTCCTACGAGCAGTACTTC. Protein sequence: CAWSVGSSYEQYF. The V call is TRBV30, the J call TRBJ2-7; D gene ambiguous. Germline V gene sequence: CDR1 GTSNPN, CDR2 SVGIG (reference sequence). V shed 0 bases and J shed 0 bases, with 6 bases lying between them. This CDR3 is built from 13 residues. Together with reference TRBV30 and TRBJ2-7, the CDR3 gives the full variable domain: SQTIHQWPATLVQPVGSPLSLECTVEGTSNPNLYWYRQAAGRGLQLLFYSVGIGQISSEVPQNLSASRPQDRQFILSSKKLLLSDSGFYLCAWSVGSSYEQYFGPGTRLTVT.

For this clone: Other nucleotide sequences in the sample specify the same CDR3. CDR3 sequence reads: CAAGPGGSEQYF. In DNA, the CDR3 is TGTGCCGCGGGCCCAGGGGGGTCCGAGCAGTACTTC. The chain couples TRBV7-9 to TRBJ2-7; maybe TRBD1 (7 bases). V gave up 11 bases and J gave up 6 bases, with 17 bases separating them. The CDR3 covers 12 residues. The germline CDR1 and CDR2 sequences are SEHNR and FQNEAQ (reference sequence).

This chain connects TRBV6-5 to TRBJ1-2; D is unresolved. CDR1 is MNHEY, CDR2 SVGAGI, per germline. Trimming took 6 bases from V and 8 from J, leaving 16 bases between them. This CDR3 spans 13 amino acids. CDR3 in DNA: TGTGCCAGCAGACCCGGCACGCGTGACGGCTACACCTTC. Protein: CASRPGTRDGYTF.

The DNA of the CDR3 is TGTGCCAGCAGTTACTTGAGCGGGAGGTTGCACAATGAGCAGTTCTTC. This codes for CASSYLSGRLHNEQFF. This rearrangement joins TRBV6-2 or TRBV6-3 to TRBJ2-1, with TRBD2 identical over 9 bases. J gave up 5 bases and V 1 base, and 6 bases lay outside the gene matches. Germline V gene data show CDR1 as MNHEY and CDR2 as SVGEGT. This CDR3 is built from 16 residues.

V gene TRBV19 combines with J gene TRBJ1-3; D call uncertain. Germline values: CDR1 LNHDA, CDR2 SQIVND (reference sequence). Trimming stripped 1 base from V and 0 bases from J, with 7 bases between. The CDR3 is 15 amino acids. CDR3 region: CASSIGPSSGNTIYF. CDR3 bases: TGTGCCAGTAGTATAGGCCCCAGCTCTGGAAACACCATATATTTT.

The chain combines TRBV7-8 with TRBJ1-1; TRBD1 might be the D (6 bases). Trimming cost V 5 bases and J 10 bases, with 20 bases left between them. This CDR3 region has 14 residues. Germline values: CDR1 SGHVS, CDR2 FQNEAQ. The CDR3 loop is CASSGQGRAFAAFF. The DNA of the CDR3 is TGTGCCAGCAGCGGTCAGGGGAGGGCCTTTGCAGCTTTCTTT.

This chain uses TRBV19 with TRBJ2-3; 8 bases fit TRBD1. J was trimmed by 4 bases and V by 4 bases; bases with no gene match: 4. There are 14 residues in the CDR3. CDR1 is LNHDA and CDR2 is SQIVND in the germline V gene (reference sequence). The CDR3 coding sequence is TGTGCCAGTAGTACTCAGGGGGCCCCAGATACGCAGTATTTT. This encodes CASSTQGAPDTQYF. Based on the CDR3 plus reference TRBV19 and TRBJ2-3, the full variable domain is DGGITQSPKYLFRKEGQNVTLSCEQNLNHDAMYWYRQDPGQGLRLIYYSQIVNDFQKGDIAEGYSVSREKKESFPLTVTSAQKNPTAFYLCASSTQGAPDTQYFGPGTRLTVL.

The chain's CDR3 is CASSSNSPLHF. The CDR3 region has the DNA TGTGCCAGCAGTTCGAATTCACCCCTCCACTTT. The genes are TRBV11-2 and TRBJ1-6; D not resolved. Germline-derived CDR1 and CDR2 are SGHAT and FQNNGV. The CDR3 loop spans 11 amino acids. V was trimmed by 6 bases and J by 7 bases, leaving 4 bases between them.

The rearrangement uses TRBV7-2 and TRBJ1-1, with D possibly being TRBD1 (6 bases). In germline, CDR1 is SGHTA, CDR2 FQGNSA. The CDR3 length is 13 residues. V was trimmed by 4 bases and J by 8 bases, leaving 14 bases between them. The CDR3 spells CASSSGAGVEAFF. DNA for the CDR3: TGTGCCAGCAGCTCCGGGGCAGGGGTAGAAGCTTTCTTT.